These 29 T cell receptor beta chains came from one sample sequenced in a study of blood T cell repertoires in COVID-19. This table comes from immunoSEQ multiplex PCR, and its TCRdb copy is limited to in-frame clones, with some not included. This sample yields 360,000 or so clones, of which approximately 90% are seen a single time; 3% to 4.5% belongs to the top ten. Sequencing input: peripheral blood. These receptors originate from a woman in her sixties or seventies with COVID-19, enrolled during active disease.

The chain uses TRBV7-2 and TRBJ1-1; the match to TRBD1 covers 9 bases. V dropped 1 base and J dropped 5; count of bases not matched to a gene: 11. This CDR3 comprises 17 residues. Germline V lookup: CDR1 SGHTA, CDR2 FQGNSA. For the CDR3, the DNA is TGTGCCAGCAGCTTAGACGGGGCGGGGACAGGGTTAACTGAAGCTTTCTTT. Translation gives CASSLDGAGTGLTEAFF.

The chain has TRBV3-1 (or the pseudogene TRBV3-2) and TRBJ1-6, with TRBD1 identical over 9 bases. Trimming removed 6 bases from V and 7 bases from J; junction bases left unmatched: 4. The CDR3 is 14 residues long. Germline CDR1 is LGHDT and CDR2 is YNNKEL (reference sequence). In DNA, the CDR3 is TGTGCCAGCAGACTAGGACAGGGGAATTCACCCCTCCACTTT. Protein sequence: CASRLGQGNSPLHF.

Comment on this clone: The identical CDR3 is also encoded by other nucleotide sequences in the sample. The genes are TRBV7-3 and TRBJ1-1; perhaps TRBD1 as D (5 bases). CDR1 and CDR2 (germline): SGHTA, FQGTGA. This CDR3 has 14 residues. V shed 1 base and J shed 2 bases, with 8 bases lying between them. The CDR3 DNA reads TGTGCCAGCAGCTTAAACGGGGGTAACACTGAAGCTTTCTTT. This gives the protein CASSLNGGNTEAFF.

The V gene is TRBV4-1, the J gene TRBJ2-1, with 7 bases matching TRBD1. Germline V lookup: CDR1 MGHRA, CDR2 YSYEKL. CDR3 length equals 16 residues. Trimming cost V 3 bases and J 3 bases; bases outside gene matches: 8. The CDR3 coding sequence is TGCGCCAGCAGCCAGCCCGGACAGGCCATCTACAATGAGCAGTTCTTC. Translated: CASSQPGQAIYNEQFF.

The chain joins TRBV30 to TRBJ1-5; 7 nucleotides match TRBD1. Germline values: CDR1 GTSNPN, CDR2 SVGIG (reference sequence). The CDR3 is 13 residues long. Germline trimming cut 4 bases from V and 4 bases from J; bases unmatched to any gene: 4. CDR3 bases: TGTGCCTGGACCAGGGGGTTGAATCAGCCCCAGCATTTT. Translating gives CAWTRGLNQPQHF.

This chain uses TRBV19 with TRBJ1-2, with D possibly matching TRBD1 (5 bases). The germline CDR1 and CDR2 sequences are LNHDA and SQIVND (reference sequence). V gave up 3 bases and J gave up 3 bases, with 8 bases separating them. CDR3 length: 13 residues. CDR3 in amino acids: CASSMQGDYGYTF. The CDR3 DNA is TGTGCCAGTAGTATGCAGGGCGACTATGGCTACACCTTC.

The V call is TRBV7-2, the J call TRBJ2-7; D ambiguous. The V and J ends lost 5 bases and 4 bases respectively, with 6 bases between them. Germline V gives CDR1 SGHTA, CDR2 FQGNSA. The CDR3 loop spans 11 amino acids. The DNA of the CDR3 is TGTGCCAGCAGCCCTTTATACGAGCAGTACTTC. Translating it yields CASSPLYEQYF.

The chain has TRBV7-3 and TRBJ2-5; D remains ambiguous. The length of the CDR3 is 13 residues. The ends were cut back, 5 bases at V and 0 bases at J, with 7 bases in the middle. CDR1 is SGHTA and CDR2 is FQGTGA in the germline V gene. In nucleotides, the CDR3 is TGTGCCAGCAGCCCAAACTACCAAGAGACCCAGTACTTC. As protein: CASSPNYQETQYF.

This clone was picked up one time. V and J are TRBV6-5 and TRBJ1-5; D possibly corresponds to TRBD1 (6 bases). The CDR3 runs 13 residues. The germline V gene encodes CDR1 MNHEY and CDR2 SVGAGI. With 6 bases removed from V and 7 bases from J, the gap between germline ends came to 13 bases. Here the CDR3 reads CASSLDSTQPQHF. In DNA form, the CDR3 reads TGTGCCAGCAGCTTGGACAGTACGCAGCCCCAGCATTTT.

V is TRBV7-3 and J is TRBJ2-3, with 10 bases identical to TRBD2. Germline V gene lookup returns CDR1 SGHTA and CDR2 FQGTGA. The CDR3 covers 18 residues. V gave up 5 bases and J gave up 0 bases; unmatched junction bases: 11. CDR3: CASSTGLAPATSTDTQYF. The CDR3 DNA reads as TGTGCCAGCAGCACGGGACTAGCGCCGGCTACTAGCACAGATACGCAGTATTTT.

CDR3 in amino acids: CASSPRRLSGSSPLHF. CDR3 DNA: TGTGCCAGCAGCCCTAGAAGACTAAGTGGTAGTTCACCCCTCCACTTT. The chain employs TRBV11-2 and TRBJ1-6; D uncertain. The CDR3 has 16 residues. V was clipped by 5 bases and J by 9 bases, with 20 bases between them. Germline lookup yields CDR1 SGHAT and CDR2 FQNNGV.

This chain links TRBV6-5 with TRBJ1-1; D is possibly TRBD1 (5 bases). V lost 3 bases, J lost 8 bases, and 16 bases lay in between. The germline V gene encodes CDR1 MNHEY and CDR2 SVGAGI. The CDR3 length is 14 residues. This chain's CDR3 is CASSYKLQGKEAFF. The CDR3 DNA follows: TGTGCCAGCAGTTATAAGCTCCAGGGAAAAGAAGCTTTCTTT.

This clone was detected only a few times. The chain joins TRBV27 to TRBJ1-1; D gene unclear. There are 14 residues in the CDR3. CDR1 is MNHEY and CDR2 is SMNVEV in the germline V gene (reference sequence). V was trimmed by 5 bases and J by 1 base, leaving 11 bases between them. The CDR3 DNA reads TGTGCCAGCAGTCTAACAAGAGGGAACACTGAAGCTTTCTTT. This gives the protein CASSLTRGNTEAFF.

The V gene is TRBV19, the J gene TRBJ1-1; maybe TRBD1 (6 bases). The V gene's germline CDR1 is LNHDA and CDR2 SQIVND (reference sequence). Trimming took 5 bases from V and 4 from J, leaving 17 bases between them. This CDR3 region has 15 residues. The CDR3 DNA reads TGTGCCAGTAGTGCCGGACAGTTTGGGGCCACTGAAGCTTTCTTT. Protein: CASSAGQFGATEAFF.

This clone has just one count. The chain has TRBV19 and TRBJ1-6, with D perhaps TRBD1 (6 bases). Per germline, CDR1 LNHDA and CDR2 SQIVND (reference sequence). The CDR3 contains 15 residues. The V end was cut by 5 bases, the J end by 3 bases, with 11 bases between. For the CDR3, the DNA is TGTGCCAGTAGTGTCGGACAGCTCTATAATTCACCCCTCCACTTT. Amino acid sequence: CASSVGQLYNSPLHF.

The chain uses TRBV15 and TRBJ2-7; a possible D gene is TRBD1 (5 bases). The CDR3 extends over 14 amino acids. The V gene lost 1 base and the J gene lost 1 base, with 8 bases spanning the gap. The germline gives CDR1 LNHNV, CDR2 YYDKDF (reference sequence). CDR3: CATSRGGQSYEQYF. CDR3 nucleotide sequence: TGTGCCACCAGCAGAGGGGGCCAGTCCTACGAGCAGTACTTC.

The chain links TRBV6-2 or TRBV6-3 to TRBJ2-6; no reliable D call. This CDR3 is built from 15 residues. V was trimmed by 6 bases and J by 0 bases, leaving 9 bases between them. Germline CDR1 reads MNHEY; CDR2 reads SVGEGT. The CDR3, as DNA: TGTGCCAGCAGCCGAGCCTACTCTGGGGCCAACGTCCTGACTTTC. Translating it yields CASSRAYSGANVLTF.

The chain uses TRBV7-8 and TRBJ1-1, with 8 bases that match TRBD1. The CDR3 has 16 amino acids. After removal of 5 bases from V and 8 bases from J, the junction contained 16 bases not matched to a gene. Germline V CDR1 and CDR2: SGHVS, FQNEAQ. The CDR3 protein is CASSPRMDRVYTEAFF. CDR3 DNA: TGTGCCAGCAGCCCCCGGATGGACAGGGTATATACCGAAGCTTTCTTT.

The chain employs TRBV7-3 and TRBJ2-1; perhaps TRBD1 as D (5 bases). The CDR3 sequence is 16 residues long. Per the germline V gene, CDR1 is SGHTA and CDR2 is FQGTGA. V shed 4 bases and J shed 3 bases, with 16 bases lying between them. CDR3 amino acids: CASSSDPLRGYNEQFF. DNA of the CDR3: TGTGCCAGCAGCTCCGACCCGTTAAGGGGCTACAATGAGCAGTTCTTC.

The chain joins TRBV15 to TRBJ2-3; D is ambiguous. The CDR3 totals 13 residues. Germline V gives CDR1 LNHNV, CDR2 YYDKDF (reference sequence). V was shortened by 0 bases and J by 4 bases, with 5 bases between the two germline ends. DNA for the CDR3: TGTGCCACCAGCAGAGAGACTCCAGATACGCAGTATTTT. This codes for CATSRETPDTQYF. The variable domain in full, with the rest retrieved from reference TRBV15 and TRBJ2-3, is DAMVIQNPRYQVTQFGKPVTLSCSQTLNHNVMYWYQQKSSQAPKLLFHYYDKDFNNEADTPDNFQSRRPNTSFCFLDIRSPGLGDTAMYLCATSRETPDTQYFGPGTRLTVL.

V is TRBV18 and J is TRBJ1-3; no clear D gene. This CDR3 has 15 residues. Germline V gene sequence: CDR1 KGHSH, CDR2 LQKENI. Trimming removed 4 bases at V and 0 bases at J, with 10 bases between. CDR3 sequence reads: CASSRSGSSGNTIYF. DNA of the CDR3: TGTGCCAGCTCACGGAGTGGGTCCTCTGGAAACACCATATATTTT. Combining the CDR3 with reference TRBV18 and TRBJ1-3 gives the whole variable domain NAGVMQNPRHLVRRRGQEARLRCSPMKGHSHVYWYRQLPEEGLKFMVYLQKENIIDESGMPKERFSAEFPKEGPSILRIQQVVRGDSAAYFCASSRSGSSGNTIYFGEGSWLTVV.

This chain uses TRBV7-2 with TRBJ2-2; 9 nucleotides line up with TRBD2. Germline values: CDR1 SGHTA, CDR2 FQGNSA. The trim removed 1 base at V and 1 base at J, leaving 4 bases unmatched. This CDR3 is 17 amino acids long. The CDR3 region is CASSLGPAGGNTGELFF. CDR3 coding DNA: TGTGCCAGCAGCTTAGGGCCAGCGGGGGGGAACACCGGGGAGCTGTTTTTT.

This clone was recorded once. The V gene is TRBV10-1, the J gene TRBJ2-5; D is unresolved. The length of the CDR3 is 13 residues. The germline V and J ends were trimmed by 6 bases and 1 base, with 9 bases remaining between them. Germline V gene data show CDR1 as WNHNN and CDR2 as SYGVQD (reference sequence). CDR3 sequence: CASSEASQETQYF. The CDR3 coding sequence is TGCGCCAGCAGCGAGGCCAGCCAAGAGACCCAGTACTTC.

The chain recombines TRBV5-1 with TRBJ1-6; 7 bases match TRBD1. The germline V gene encodes CDR1 SGHRS and CDR2 YFSETQ. CDR3 length: 15 amino acids. V dropped 3 bases and J dropped 6; count of bases not matched to a gene: 6. The DNA of the CDR3 is TGCGCCAGCAGCTCCGGGACAGTGTCTAATTCACCCCTCCACTTT. Encoded protein: CASSSGTVSNSPLHF. The whole variable domain, remainder taken from reference TRBV5-1 and TRBJ1-6, is KAGVTQTPRYLIKTRGQQVTLSCSPISGHRSVSWYQQTPGQGLQFLFEYFSETQRNKGNFPGRFSGRQFSNSRSEMNVSTLELGDSALYLCASSSGTVSNSPLHFGNGTRLTVT.

The rearrangement links TRBV6-1 to TRBJ2-3; TRBD2 matches 7 bases. The germline V gene encodes CDR1 MNHNS and CDR2 SASEGT. CDR3 size: 14 residues. Germline trimming cut 2 bases from V and 6 bases from J; bases unmatched to any gene: 5. CDR3 loop: CASSERGVWDTQYF. CDR3 bases: TGTGCCAGCAGTGAACGGGGGGTCTGGGATACGCAGTATTTT.

V gene TRBV4-1 combines with J gene TRBJ2-3; D is uncertain. V gave up 5 bases and J gave up 5 bases, with 5 bases separating them. Germline loops: CDR1 MGHRA, CDR2 YSYEKL. This CDR3 spans 11 amino acids. The CDR3 is CASSSQDTQYF. In DNA form, the CDR3 reads TGCGCCAGCAGCTCCCAAGATACGCAGTATTTT.

The rearrangement links TRBV19 to TRBJ2-3; TRBD2 aligns across 8 bases. The CDR3 totals 17 residues. The germline V gene encodes CDR1 LNHDA and CDR2 SQIVND (reference sequence). V shed 5 bases and J 2 bases; nucleotides not matched to a gene: 12. The CDR3 loop reads CASSVPRAGGFTDTQYF. In DNA, the CDR3 is TGTGCCAGTAGTGTCCCGAGGGCGGGGGGCTTCACAGATACGCAGTATTTT.

The chain is built from TRBV2 and TRBJ1-6, with D tentatively TRBD1 (6 bases). The CDR3 runs 15 residues. In germline, CDR1 is SNHLY, CDR2 FYNNEI. Deletions cut 8 bases from V and 4 bases from J, with 15 bases between. CDR3 coding DNA: TGTGCCAGCGGCCAGGGGCAGTATTATAATTCACCCCTCCACTTT. Translating it yields CASGQGQYYNSPLHF. Using reference TRBV2 and TRBJ1-6 for the parts outside the CDR3, the full variable domain is EPEVTQTPSHQVTQMGQEVILRCVPISNHLYFYWYRQILGQKVEFLVSFYNNEISEKSEIFDDQFSVERPDGSNFTLKIRSTKLEDSAMYFCASGQGQYYNSPLHFGNGTRLTVT.

The chain combines TRBV5-1 with TRBJ1-3; D may be TRBD1 (5 bases). With 3 bases removed from V and 0 bases from J, the gap between germline ends came to 13 bases. The CDR3 totals 16 residues. CDR1 and CDR2 (germline): SGHRS, YFSETQ. The CDR3 DNA reads as TGCGCCAGCAGCTCCCTGGGGGGAATCTCTGGAAACACCATATATTTT. Translating gives CASSSLGGISGNTIYF.